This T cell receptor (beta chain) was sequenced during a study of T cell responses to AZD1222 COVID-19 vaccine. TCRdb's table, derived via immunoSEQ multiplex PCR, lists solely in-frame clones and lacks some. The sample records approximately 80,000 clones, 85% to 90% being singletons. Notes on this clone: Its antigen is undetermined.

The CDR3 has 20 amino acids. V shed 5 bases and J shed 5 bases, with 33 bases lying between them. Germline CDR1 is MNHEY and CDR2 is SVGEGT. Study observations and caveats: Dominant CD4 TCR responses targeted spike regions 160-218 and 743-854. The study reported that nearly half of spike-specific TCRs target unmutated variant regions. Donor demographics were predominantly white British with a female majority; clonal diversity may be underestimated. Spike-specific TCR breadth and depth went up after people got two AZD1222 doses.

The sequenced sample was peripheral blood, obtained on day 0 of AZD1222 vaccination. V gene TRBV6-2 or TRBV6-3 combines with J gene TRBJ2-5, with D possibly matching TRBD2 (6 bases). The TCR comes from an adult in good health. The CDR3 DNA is TGTGCCAGCAGTAAATCCGGGACTCCCCTCATCCATCAAGAGGGGGAGACCCAGTACTTC. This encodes CASSKSGTPLIHQEGETQYF.